Ten or more counts support the clone carrying this T cell receptor (beta chain). One entry per CDR3 protein, called by TCRdb with MiXCR from the 5' RACE reads. The data contain 150,000 to 200,000 distinct CDR3 sequences, roughly 18% of them singletons. Trimming cost V 2 bases and J 7 bases, with 12 bases left between them. This CDR3 is built from 14 residues. The germline V gene has CDR1 SGHNT and CDR2 YENEEA. The source of the sample is a study of CD8 T cells in ankylosing spondylitis. The receptor's source is a male donor under 35 with ankylosing spondylitis or in good health (not recorded which). Material: blood, either unsorted or a sorted T cell fraction (not recorded which). The chain has TRBV11-3 and TRBJ1-3; possible D gene TRBD1, 6 bases. CDR3 amino acids: CASSLRGTRNTIYF. CDR3 in DNA: TGTGCCAGCAGCTTAAGGGGGACACGCAACACCATATATTTT.